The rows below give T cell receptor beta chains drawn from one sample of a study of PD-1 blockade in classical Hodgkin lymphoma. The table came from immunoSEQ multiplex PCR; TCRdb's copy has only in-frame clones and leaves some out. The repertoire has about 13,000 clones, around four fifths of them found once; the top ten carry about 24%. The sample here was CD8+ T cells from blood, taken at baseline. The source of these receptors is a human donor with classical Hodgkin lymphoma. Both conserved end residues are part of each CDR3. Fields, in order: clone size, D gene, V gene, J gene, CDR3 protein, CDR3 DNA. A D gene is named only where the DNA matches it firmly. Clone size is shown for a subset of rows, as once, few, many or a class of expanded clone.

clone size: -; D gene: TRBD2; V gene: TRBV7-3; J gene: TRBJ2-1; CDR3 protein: CASSLRLAGEYNEQFF; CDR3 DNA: TGTGCCAGCAGCTTAAGACTAGCGGGGGAATACAATGAGCAGTTCTTC
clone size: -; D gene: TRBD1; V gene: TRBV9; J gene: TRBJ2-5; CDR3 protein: CASSVEGGQGRGETQYF; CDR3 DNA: TGTGCCAGCAGCGTAGAGGGGGGACAGGGAAGGGGAGAGACCCAGTACTTC
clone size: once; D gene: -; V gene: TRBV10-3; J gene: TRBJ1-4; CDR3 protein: CATRGVEKLFF; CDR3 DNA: TGTGCCACGCGGGGCGTTGAAAAACTGTTTTTT
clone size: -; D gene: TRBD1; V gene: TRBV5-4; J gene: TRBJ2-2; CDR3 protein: CASSRDRKRNTGELFF; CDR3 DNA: TGTGCCAGCAGCCGGGACAGAAAAAGGAACACCGGGGAGCTGTTTTTT
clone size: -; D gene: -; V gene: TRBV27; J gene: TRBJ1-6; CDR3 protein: CASSEYTGPGDSPLHF; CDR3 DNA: TGTGCCAGCAGTGAATATACAGGTCCGGGGGATTCACCCCTCCACTTT
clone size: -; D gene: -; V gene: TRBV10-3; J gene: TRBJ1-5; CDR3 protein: CASSESPGNSNQPQHF; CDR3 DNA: TGCGCCAGCAGTGAGTCGCCAGGGAATAGCAATCAGCCCCAGCATTTT
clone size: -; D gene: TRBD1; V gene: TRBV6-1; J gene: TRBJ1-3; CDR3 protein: CASSEDRVTGNTIYF; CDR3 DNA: TGTGCCAGCAGTGAGGACAGGGTCACTGGAAACACCATATATTTT
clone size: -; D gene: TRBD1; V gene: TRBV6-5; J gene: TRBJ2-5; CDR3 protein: CASSRTGTAQETQYF; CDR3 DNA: TGTGCCAGCAGTCGGACCGGGACAGCCCAAGAGACCCAGTACTTC
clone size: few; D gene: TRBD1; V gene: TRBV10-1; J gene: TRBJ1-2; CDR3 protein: CASSRGQGEGYTF; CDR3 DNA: TGCGCCAGCAGTCGCGGACAGGGAGAAGGCTACACCTTC
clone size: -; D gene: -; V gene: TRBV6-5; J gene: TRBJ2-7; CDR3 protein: CASSYSGAYEQYF; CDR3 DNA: TGTGCCAGCAGTTACTCGGGGGCCTACGAGCAGTACTTC
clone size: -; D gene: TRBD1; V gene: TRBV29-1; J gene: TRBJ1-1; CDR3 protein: CRIHRGNTEAFF; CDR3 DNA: TGCAGGATACACAGGGGTAACACTGAAGCTTTCTTT
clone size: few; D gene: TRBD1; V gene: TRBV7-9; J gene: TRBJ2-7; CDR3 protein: CASSLGDRGDYEQYF; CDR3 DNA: TGTGCCAGCAGCTTAGGGGACAGGGGGGACTACGAGCAGTACTTC
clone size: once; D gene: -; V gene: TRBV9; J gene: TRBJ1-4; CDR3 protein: CASSGDKGTAKLFF; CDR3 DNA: TGTGCCAGCAGCGGAGACAAAGGGACCGCGAAACTGTTTTTT
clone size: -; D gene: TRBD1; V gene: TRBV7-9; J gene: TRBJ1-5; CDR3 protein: CASSFSLGDRVYQPQHF; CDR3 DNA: TGTGCCAGCAGCTTCTCCCTAGGGGACAGGGTTTATCAGCCCCAGCATTTT
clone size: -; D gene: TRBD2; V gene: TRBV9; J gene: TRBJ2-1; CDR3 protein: CASSPGAGGSYNEQFF; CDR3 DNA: TGTGCCAGCAGCCCTGGCGCGGGGGGATCCTACAATGAGCAGTTCTTC
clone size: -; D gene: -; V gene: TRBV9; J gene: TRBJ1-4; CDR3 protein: CASSRGRITNEKLFF; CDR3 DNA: TGTGCCAGCAGCAGGGGGAGGATAACGAATGAAAAACTGTTTTTT
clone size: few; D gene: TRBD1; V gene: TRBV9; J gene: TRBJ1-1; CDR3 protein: CASSRTTGITEAFF; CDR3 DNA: TGTGCCAGCAGCAGAACGACAGGGATCACTGAAGCTTTCTTT
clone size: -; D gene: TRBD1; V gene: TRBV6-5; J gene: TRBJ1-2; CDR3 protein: CASVRDRVDGYTF; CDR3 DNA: TGTGCCAGCGTCCGGGACAGGGTCGATGGCTACACCTTC
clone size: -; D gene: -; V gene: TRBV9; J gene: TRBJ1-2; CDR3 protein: CASSPHRAHSLFNYGYTF; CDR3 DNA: TGTGCCAGCAGCCCCCACAGGGCTCACAGCCTATTTAACTATGGCTACACCTTC
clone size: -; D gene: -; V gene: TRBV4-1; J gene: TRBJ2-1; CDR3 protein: CASSPTNNEQFF; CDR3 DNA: TGCGCCAGCAGCCCGACCAACAATGAGCAGTTCTTC
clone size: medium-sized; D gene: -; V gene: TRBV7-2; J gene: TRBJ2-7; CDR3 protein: CASSLQVMGNEQYF; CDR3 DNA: TGTGCCAGCAGCTTACAGGTGATGGGGAACGAGCAGTACTTC
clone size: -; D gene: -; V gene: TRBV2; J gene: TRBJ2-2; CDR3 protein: CASSEGPGAGELFF; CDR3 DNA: TGTGCCAGCAGTGAAGGCCCGGGTGCCGGGGAGCTGTTTTTT
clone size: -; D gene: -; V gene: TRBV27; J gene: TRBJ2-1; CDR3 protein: CASSLGDHNEQFF; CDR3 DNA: TGTGCCAGCAGTTTGGGGGACCACAATGAGCAGTTCTTC
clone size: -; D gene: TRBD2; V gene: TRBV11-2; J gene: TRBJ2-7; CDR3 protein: CASSPDWLAGLEQYF; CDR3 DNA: TGTGCCAGCAGCCCCGATTGGCTAGCGGGGCTCGAGCAGTACTTC
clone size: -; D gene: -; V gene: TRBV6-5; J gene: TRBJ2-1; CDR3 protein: CASSYFLGYNEQFF; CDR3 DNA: TGTGCCAGCAGTTACTTCCTAGGTTACAATGAGCAGTTCTTC